The subject of this entry is one TCR beta chain. Sequencing was performed with immunoSEQ multiplex PCR; in TCRdb, only in-frame clones are kept and a portion is missing. The table lists roughly 190,000 clones, roughly 79% of them singletons. A Seattle source enrolled patients during active infection and followed them longitudinally. The data originate from a study of blood T cell repertoires in COVID-19. The length of the CDR3 is 16 residues. V gave up 1 base and J gave up 0 bases; unmatched junction bases: 3. The germline V gene has CDR1 SGHTA and CDR2 FQGTGA. Sequences were obtained from peripheral blood. This TCR derives from a woman in her thirties or forties with COVID-19, enrolled during active disease. V and J are TRBV7-3 and TRBJ1-3; 7 bases align to TRBD1. As DNA, the CDR3 is TGTGCCAGCAGCTTAAGCGGGACAGACTCTGGAAACACCATATATTTT. Its protein product is CASSLSGTDSGNTIYF.